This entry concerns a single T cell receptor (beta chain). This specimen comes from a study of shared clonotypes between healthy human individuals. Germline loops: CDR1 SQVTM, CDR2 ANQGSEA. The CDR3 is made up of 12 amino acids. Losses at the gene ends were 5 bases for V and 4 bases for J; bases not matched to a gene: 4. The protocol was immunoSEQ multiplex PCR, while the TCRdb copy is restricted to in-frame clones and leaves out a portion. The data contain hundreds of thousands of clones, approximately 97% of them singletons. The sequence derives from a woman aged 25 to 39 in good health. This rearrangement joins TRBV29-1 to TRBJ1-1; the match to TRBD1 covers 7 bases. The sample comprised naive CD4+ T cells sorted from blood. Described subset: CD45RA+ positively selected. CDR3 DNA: TGCAGCGTTCACAGGGGCGGCACTGAAGCTTTCTTT. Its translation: CSVHRGGTEAFF.